This is a list of T cell receptor beta chains from one sample in a study. Using its own MiXCR run on the RT-PCR reads, TCRdb lists one record per CDR3 protein. Of about 700,000 distinct CDR3 sequences in the sample, more than 13% were seen once. The sequencing input was memory CD4+ T cells from blood. The receptors derive from a female donor in good health, serving as a healthy control. Each CDR3 is given with its conserved first and last residue. A D gene is named only where the DNA matches it firmly. Rows may omit the clone size; those that give it use once, few, many or a size class.

-	few	TRBV5-1	15	TRBJ1-2	CASSLGPTGSDGYTF	TGCGCCAGCAGCTTGGGGCCAACAGGGAGTGATGGCTACACCTTC
-	many	TRBV4-2	16	TRBJ1-4	CASSHHRGGRIEKLFF	TGTGCCAGCAGCCACCACCGTGGGGGACGAATTGAAAAACTGTTTTTT
-	-	TRBV7-3	16	TRBJ2-3	CASSLNHGGGTDTQYF	TGTGCCAGCAGCTTAAACCACGGGGGAGGCACAGATACGCAGTATTTT
-	-	TRBV4-1	19	TRBJ2-4	CASSQDRAGQTLAKNIQYF	TGCGCCAGCAGCCAAGATAGGGCCGGACAGACCTTAGCCAAAAACATTCAGTACTTC
-	-	TRBV6-6	14	TRBJ2-5	CASSSRLEGETQYF	TGTGCCAGCAGTTCGCGACTAGAGGGGGAGACCCAGTACTTC
TRBD2	few	TRBV5-1	16	TRBJ2-2	CASSTAGGSDTGELFF	TGCGCCAGCAGCACGGCGGGGGGCTCGGATACCGGGGAGCTGTTTTTT
TRBD2	few	TRBV10-2	16	TRBJ2-7	CASSKGTSGRAYEQYF	TGCGCCAGCAGTAAAGGGACTAGCGGGAGAGCCTACGAGCAGTACTTC
-	-	TRBV5-1	15	TRBJ2-1	CASSLAGERYDEQFF	TGCGCCAGCAGCTTGGCCGGAGAGCGATATGATGAGCAGTTCTTC
-	-	TRBV5-1	15	TRBJ2-5	CASSLSAGIQETQYF	TGCGCCAGCAGCTTGAGTGCGGGAATCCAAGAGACCCAGTACTTC
-	-	TRBV21-1	14	TRBJ1-2	CASSRSRVGDGYTF	TGTGCCAGCAGCAGAAGCAGGGTGGGGGATGGCTACACCTTC
-	many	TRBV12-3/TRBV12-4	14	TRBJ2-7	CASSFTDPLYEQYF	TGTGCCAGCAGCTTCACGGACCCTCTATACGAGCAGTACTTC
-	-	TRBV7-2	14	TRBJ2-5	CASSFQGREETQYF	TGTGCCAGCAGCTTCCAGGGTAGGGAAGAGACCCAGTACTTC
-	few	TRBV12-3/TRBV12-4	15	TRBJ1-1	CASSLARLGETEAFF	TGTGCCAGCAGTTTAGCCCGATTAGGGGAGACTGAAGCTTTCTTT
-	few	TRBV15	18	TRBJ2-7	CATSRDPPRVESSYEQYF	TGTGCCACCAGCAGAGATCCCCCCCGGGTTGAGAGCTCCTACGAGCAGTACTTC
TRBD2	-	TRBV3-1	13	TRBJ2-5	CASGGLAEETQYF	TGTGCCAGCGGCGGACTAGCGGAAGAGACCCAGTACTTC
-	few	TRBV30	13	TRBJ2-5	CAWTGGYQETQYF	TGTGCCTGGACAGGGGGGTACCAAGAGACCCAGTACTTC
-	-	TRBV2	12	TRBJ2-5	CASSEEEETQYF	TGTGCCAGCAGTGAAGAAGAAGAGACCCAGTACTTC
-	-	TRBV5-1	13	TRBJ2-2	CASSLELTGELFF	TGCGCCAGCAGCTTGGAACTAACCGGGGAGCTGTTTTTT
-	-	TRBV27	15	TRBJ2-7	CASSSPGGMTYEQYF	TGTGCTAGCAGCTCACCGGGCGGGATGACCTACGAGCAGTACTTC
-	many	TRBV12-3/TRBV12-4	13	TRBJ1-2	CASSLLGVHGYTF	TGTGCCAGCAGTTTACTCGGGGTCCATGGCTACACCTTC
-	few	TRBV27	13	TRBJ1-2	CASRPPDSYGYTF	TGTGCCAGCAGACCTCCCGACAGCTATGGCTACACCTTC
-	-	TRBV20-1	13	TRBJ1-2	CSARGGGEYGYTF	TGCAGTGCTAGAGGAGGGGGGGAATATGGCTACACCTTC
TRBD2	few	TRBV5-1	17	TRBJ2-1	CASRLSSLAGSNNEQFF	TGCGCCAGCAGGCTGTCCTCACTAGCGGGATCCAACAATGAGCAGTTCTTC
-	-	TRBV5-1	15	TRBJ2-1	CASSELSGGRDEQFF	TGCGCCAGCAGCGAGCTTTCAGGGGGGCGGGATGAGCAGTTCTTC
-	few	TRBV20-1	13	TRBJ1-2	CSVTDGPNYGYTF	TGCAGTGTCACCGACGGACCTAACTATGGCTACACCTTC
-	many	TRBV6-6	13	TRBJ1-2	CASSVDRLYGYTF	TGTGCCAGCAGTGTAGACAGACTCTATGGCTACACCTTC
-	-	TRBV7-7	16	TRBJ2-5	CASSLTPAGLKETQYF	TGTGCCAGCAGCTTAACACCCGCCGGACTGAAAGAGACCCAGTACTTC